A single sample is the source of the 29 T cell receptor beta chains below, sequenced in a study of blood T cells in healthy people across ages. The second PCR ran 7 to 11 cycles with a sample-barcoded 5' primer and J-beta primers. Via MiXCR, TCRdb re-called the 5' RACE reads, giving one row per CDR3 protein. The sample has about 1.5 million distinct CDR3 sequences; roughly 43% are singletons. The sequenced sample consisted of blood. These receptor sequences come from a woman aged 18-30 years in good health.

The CDR3 spells CASSRWTGSNTEAFF. The CDR3 nucleotides are TGCGCCAGCAGCCGGTGGACAGGATCGAACACTGAAGCTTTCTTT. V gene TRBV5-1 combines with J gene TRBJ1-1; 7 bases map to TRBD1. CDR1 and CDR2 (germline): SGHRS, YFSETQ. The CDR3 loop spans 15 amino acids. The V gene end was trimmed by 4 bases and the J gene end by 1 base; junction bases not matched to a gene: 7. The whole variable domain, filled in from reference TRBV5-1 and TRBJ1-1, reads KAGVTQTPRYLIKTRGQQVTLSCSPISGHRSVSWYQQTPGQGLQFLFEYFSETQRNKGNFPGRFSGRQFSNSRSEMNVSTLELGDSALYLCASSRWTGSNTEAFFGQGTRLTVV.

In regard to this clonotype: At one of its ends the junction is not consistent with the germline gene, which may arise from a read error. The J gene is TRBJ2-7, the V gene TRBV5-1; 8 bases are shared with TRBD1. This CDR3 is 14 amino acids long. Germline V lookup: CDR1 SGHRS, CDR2 YFSETQ. The chain's CDR3 is CANSTWTGNYEQYF. DNA of the CDR3: TGCGCCAACAGCACCTGGACAGGGAACTACGAGCAGTACTTC.

This clonotype appeared many times. The V and J genes are TRBV7-2 and TRBJ2-1, with a tentative D call TRBD2 (5 bases). Trimming shortened V by 3 bases and J by 8 bases, and 5 bases separated the two germline ends. CDR3 length: 11 residues. The germline V gene has CDR1 SGHTA and CDR2 FQGNSA. The CDR3: CASSFSDEQFF. As DNA, the CDR3 is TGTGCCAGCAGCTTTAGCGATGAGCAGTTCTTC.

The chain links TRBV4-3 to TRBJ2-1; 16 bases map to TRBD2. Trimming removed 0 bases from V and 10 bases from J; junction bases left unmatched: 6. CDR1 LGHNA and CDR2 YSLEER come from the germline V gene. The CDR3 sequence is 17 residues long. CDR3 bases: TGCGCCAGCAGCCAAGACCGAAGGGGACTAGCGGGAGGGGAGCAGTTCTTC. Translating gives CASSQDRRGLAGGEQFF.

The chain couples TRBV29-1 to TRBJ1-5; 8 bases are shared with TRBD1. Germline CDR1 is SQVTM and CDR2 is ANQGSEA. CDR3 length: 14 residues. With V trimmed by 6 bases and J by 3 bases, 7 bases remained unmatched. CDR3 sequence reads: CSVGGDRNNQPQHF. The CDR3 DNA follows: TGCAGCGTCGGAGGGGACAGGAACAATCAGCCCCAGCATTTT.

This chain connects TRBV10-3 to TRBJ2-1; D gene unclear. The CDR3 extends over 13 amino acids. Trimming removed 0 bases from V and 10 bases from J, with 10 bases in between. Germline CDR1 ENHRY, CDR2 SYGVKD. The DNA for the CDR3 is TGTGCCATCAGTGAGTCGAGAGACGGGGAGCAGTTCTTC. It translates to CAISESRDGEQFF.

This clonotype was counted between two and nine times. The chain has TRBV4-3 and TRBJ1-4, with D unresolved. Between the trimmed V and J ends, which lost 1 base and 6 bases, there was a span of 12 bases. The CDR3 is 15 residues long. Germline values: CDR1 LGHNA, CDR2 YSLEER. Written as DNA, the CDR3 is TGCGCCAGCAGCCAAGGGCTGGATACCCATGAAAAACTGTTTTTT. Its translation: CASSQGLDTHEKLFF.

This sequence joins TRBV5-6 and TRBJ1-4, with 8 bases aligning to TRBD1. V shed 6 bases and J 8 bases; nucleotides not matched to a gene: 9. CDR1 and CDR2 from the germline V gene are SGHDT and YYEEEE. This CDR3 comprises 14 residues. The CDR3: CASKQGGYQEKLFF. The CDR3 DNA sequence: TGTGCCAGCAAACAGGGGGGCTATCAGGAAAAACTGTTTTTT.

V is TRBV7-9 and J is TRBJ1-1; no clear D gene. The germline V gene has CDR1 SEHNR and CDR2 FQNEAQ (reference sequence). V lost 6 bases and J 0 bases, leaving 17 bases between the germline ends. The CDR3 is made up of 16 amino acids. This CDR3 reads CASRPSGVSMNTEAFF. The CDR3 nucleotides are TGTGCCAGCAGACCAAGCGGCGTATCAATGAACACTGAAGCTTTCTTT.

The rearrangement links TRBV14 to TRBJ1-2; D unclear. V lost 0 bases and J 4 bases, leaving 9 bases between the germline ends. The germline gives CDR1 SGHDN, CDR2 FVKESK. The CDR3 totals 14 residues. CDR3 sequence reads: CASSQDFSVYGYTF. The CDR3 bases are TGTGCCAGCAGCCAAGATTTCTCGGTCTATGGCTACACCTTC.

This clonotype has a handful of counts. V and J are TRBV24-1 and TRBJ2-5; 10 positions agree with TRBD2. Unmatched junction bases numbered 5, after V lost 3 bases and J lost 2 bases. The length of the CDR3 is 16 residues. Germline V gene data show CDR1 as KGHDR and CDR2 as SFDVKD. DNA for the CDR3: TGTGCCACCAGTGATCCGAGCGGGAGGGGTCAAGAGACCCAGTACTTC. Its protein is CATSDPSGRGQETQYF.

This chain connects TRBV7-2 to TRBJ2-1; 11 bases are a match to TRBD2. After removal of 6 bases from V and 7 bases from J, the junction contained 8 bases not matched to a gene. In germline, CDR1 is SGHTA, CDR2 FQGNSA. CDR3 size: 15 residues. The CDR3 reads CASRPDSGRVNEQFF. The DNA for the CDR3 is TGTGCCAGCAGACCTGATAGCGGGAGGGTGAATGAGCAGTTCTTC.

This clonotype has a handful of counts. This rearrangement joins TRBV5-6 to TRBJ1-1, with no clear D. The CDR3 covers 11 residues. The germline V gene encodes CDR1 SGHDT and CDR2 YYEEEE. Trimming took off 0 bases at V and 6 bases at J, with 3 bases between the two ends. DNA of the CDR3: TGTGCCAGCAGCTTGGATGCTGAAGCTTTCTTT. It specifies CASSLDAEAFF.

V usage is TRBV5-1 and J usage is TRBJ1-2, with TRBD1 as a possible D gene (6 bases). The CDR3 is 15 residues long. Germline V gives CDR1 SGHRS, CDR2 YFSETQ. V shed 0 bases and J shed 3 bases, with 12 bases lying between them. CDR3 coding DNA: TGCGCCAGCAGCTTGGATGGACAGTCGGACTATGGCTACACCTTC. Its protein product is CASSLDGQSDYGYTF.

The CDR3 sequence is CASSPDFVYEQYF. CDR3 bases: TGTGCCAGCAGCCCTGACTTTGTGTACGAGCAGTACTTC. This rearrangement joins TRBV28 to TRBJ2-7; D uncertain. Germline CDR1 reads MDHEN; CDR2 reads SYDVKM. CDR3 length: 13 residues. V shed 6 bases and J shed 4 bases, with 13 bases lying between them.

The chain couples TRBV28 to TRBJ2-4, with D hard to call. The J call is doubtful: the DNA matches TRBJ2-7 better. CDR1 is MDHEN and CDR2 is SYDVKM in the germline V gene. The CDR3 has 13 residues. The CDR3 DNA is TGTGCCAGCAGTTCGACTGAGACCTACGAGCAGTACTTC. Protein product: CASSSTETYEQYF.

This clonotype was observed a handful of times. The DNA of the CDR3 is TGTGCCAGCAGTATCGGGCCACGCGGTGCTTTCTTT. Protein sequence: CASSIGPRGAFF. V and J are TRBV6-2 or TRBV6-3 and TRBJ1-1; D unresolved. Trimming took 5 bases from V and 11 from J, leaving 15 bases between them. CDR3 length equals 12 residues. Germline assignment: CDR1 MNHEY and CDR2 SVGEGT.

This clonotype was picked up a small number of times. The chain employs TRBV20-1 and TRBJ2-7; 7 nucleotides match TRBD1. The CDR3 is made up of 14 amino acids. V was pared by 3 bases and J by 2 bases, with 7 bases of the junction left unmatched. Germline loops: CDR1 DFQATT, CDR2 SNEGSKA (reference sequence). This chain's CDR3 is CSARGTTGAYEQYF. The CDR3, as DNA: TGCAGTGCTAGGGGCACCACAGGGGCCTACGAGCAGTACTTC.

This chain uses TRBV6-5 with TRBJ1-1; D is uncertain. CDR1 is MNHEY, CDR2 SVGAGI, per germline. The length of the CDR3 is 14 residues. The V gene lost 5 bases and the J gene lost 1 base, with 11 bases spanning the gap. DNA for the CDR3: TGTGCCAGCAGTAAGTTACCGGGGAACACTGAAGCTTTCTTT. Protein sequence: CASSKLPGNTEAFF.

The chain employs TRBV25-1 and TRBJ1-6; 7 bases align to TRBD1. V was pared by 2 bases and J by 10 bases, with 8 bases of the junction left unmatched. The CDR3 length is 15 residues. From germline, CDR1 is MGHDK and CDR2 SYGVNS. DNA of the CDR3: TGTGCCAGCAGTGAAATGGGAGGCAGGGGGTCACCCCTCCACTTT. The encoded protein is CASSEMGGRGSPLHF.

The chain carries TRBV6-4 and TRBJ2-3; TRBD2 aligns across 10 bases. This CDR3 has 17 residues. The germline CDR1 and CDR2 sequences are MRHNA and SNTAGT. After removal of 3 bases from V and 5 bases from J, the junction contained 11 bases not matched to a gene. The CDR3 region has the DNA TGTGCCAGCAGTGAAGTCCCTAGCGGGGGTGGCATAGATACGCAGTATTTT. Translation: CASSEVPSGGGIDTQYF.

This clonotype was found a few times. V usage is TRBV21-1 and J usage is TRBJ2-7. TRBV21-1 is classified as a pseudogene. The CDR3 consists of 15 residues. This CDR3 is CASSNDGYGSYEQYF. For the CDR3, the DNA is TGTGCCAGCAGCAACGACGGTTACGGATCCTACGAGCAGTACTTC.

The J gene is TRBJ1-2, the V gene TRBV30; 8 bases fit TRBD1. Germline lookup yields CDR1 GTSNPN and CDR2 SVGIG (reference sequence). The V gene end was trimmed by 5 bases and the J gene end by 4 bases; junction bases not matched to a gene: 3. The CDR3 totals 12 residues. CDR3 region: CAWAGGSYGYTF. CDR3 sequence (DNA): TGTGCCTGGGCAGGGGGCAGCTATGGCTACACCTTC.

The gene calls are TRBV7-2 and TRBJ2-3; no clear D. The V gene lost 2 bases and the J gene lost 5 bases, with 11 bases spanning the gap. This CDR3 comprises 14 residues. From germline, CDR1 is SGHTA and CDR2 FQGNSA. The CDR3 nucleotides read TGTGCCAGCAGCTTATCTATTGGCGAAGATACGCAGTATTTT. Translating it yields CASSLSIGEDTQYF. The full variable domain, its missing parts supplied by reference TRBV7-2 and TRBJ2-3, is GAGVSQSPSNKVTEKGKDVELRCDPISGHTALYWYRQSLGQGLEFLIYFQGNSAPDKSGLPSDRFSAERTGGSVSTLTIQRTQQEDSAVYLCASSLSIGEDTQYFGPGTRLTVL.

J is TRBJ2-5 and V is TRBV29-1, with D possibly TRBD1 on 5 matching bases. Germline lookup yields CDR1 SQVTM and CDR2 ANQGSEA. This CDR3 contains 12 residues. V was clipped by 4 bases and J by 6 bases, with 12 bases between them. This CDR3 reads CSVVAGLKTQYF. The CDR3 DNA reads as TGCAGCGTTGTGGCAGGGTTGAAGACCCAGTACTTC. The entire variable domain, with the rest obtained from reference TRBV29-1 and TRBJ2-5, is as follows: SAVISQKPSRDICQRGTSLTIQCQVDSQVTMMFWYRQQPGQSLTLIATANQGSEATYESGFVIDKFPISRPNLTFSTLTVSNMSPEDSSIYLCSVVAGLKTQYFGPGTRLLVL.

The chain combines TRBV20-1 with TRBJ2-2; D not certain. Per germline, CDR1 DFQATT and CDR2 SNEGSKA (reference sequence). This CDR3 has 15 amino acids. Trimming removed 0 bases from V and 7 bases from J, with 15 bases in between. CDR3 nucleotides: TGCAGTGCTAGAGATAGAAAAGCTTGGGGCGGGGAGCTGTTTTTT. Translated: CSARDRKAWGGELFF.

This clonotype has ten or more counts. The gene calls are TRBV12-3 or TRBV12-4 and TRBJ2-1; a weak D match, TRBD2 (6 bases). Trimming pared 6 bases from V and 0 bases from J, leaving 9 bases between. The CDR3 loop spans 14 amino acids. The CDR3 sequence is CASSFGSSYNEQFF. CDR3 nucleotides: TGTGCCAGCAGCTTCGGGAGCTCCTACAATGAGCAGTTCTTC.

This clonotype was picked up one time. CDR3 coding DNA: TGCAGTGCTCTGAACCTCCTGGGGGAGCAGGGCACCTTC. It encodes CSALNLLGEQGTF. The chain uses TRBV20-1 and TRBJ1-2, with D possibly being TRBD1 (5 bases). The CDR3 is made up of 13 amino acids. CDR1 is DFQATT, CDR2 SNEGSKA, per germline (reference sequence). V gave up 5 bases and J gave up 13 bases, with 23 bases separating them.

The CDR3 nucleotides read TGCGCCAGCAGCCAATTTGGGGCCAGGGAGATCTTGCCTGGAAACACCATATATTTT. This codes for CASSQFGAREILPGNTIYF. The gene calls are TRBV4-1 and TRBJ1-3; weak D call: TRBD1 (5 bases). The length of the CDR3 is 19 residues. The V and J ends lost 2 bases and 2 bases respectively, with 22 bases between them. Germline CDR1 MGHRA, CDR2 YSYEKL.